This T cell receptor beta chain comes out of a study of CD8 T cells in Susac syndrome. The V end was cut by 5 bases, the J end by 7 bases, with 15 bases between. The length of the CDR3 is 13 residues. The germline V gene encodes CDR1 SGHAT and CDR2 FQNNGV. The RNA, about 0.45 to 1 ug, was put through reverse transcription using random hexamers. TCRdb analysed the immunoSEQ multiplex PCR reads with MiXCR anew, one entry per CDR3 protein. This sample has about 120,000 distinct CDR3 sequences; 85% to 95% occur once, and the top ten carry 0.095% to 0.1%. Sequenced sample: CD4+ T cells from PBMCs. This clonotype originated in a human donor in good health. J is TRBJ2-7 and V is TRBV11-2, with a possible D match to TRBD1 (5 bases). Here the CDR3 reads CASSPKIQGEQYF. Here the CDR3 DNA reads TGTGCCAGCAGCCCAAAAATTCAGGGAGAGCAGTACTTC.